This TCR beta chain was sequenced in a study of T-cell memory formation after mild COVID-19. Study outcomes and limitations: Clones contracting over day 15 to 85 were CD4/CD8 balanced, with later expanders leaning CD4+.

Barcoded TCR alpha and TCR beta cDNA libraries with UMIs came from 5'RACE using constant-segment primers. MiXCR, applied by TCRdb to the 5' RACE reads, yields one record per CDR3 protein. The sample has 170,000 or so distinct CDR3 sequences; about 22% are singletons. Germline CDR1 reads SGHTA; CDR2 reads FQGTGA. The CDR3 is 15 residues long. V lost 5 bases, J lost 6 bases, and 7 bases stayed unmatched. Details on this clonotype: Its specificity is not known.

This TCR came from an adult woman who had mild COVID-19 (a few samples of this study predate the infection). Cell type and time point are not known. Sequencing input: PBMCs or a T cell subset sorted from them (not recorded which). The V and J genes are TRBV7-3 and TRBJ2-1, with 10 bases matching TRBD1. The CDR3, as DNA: TGTGCCAGCAGCCAGACAGGGGGCTCGAGCAATGAGCAGTTCTTC. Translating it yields CASSQTGGSSNEQFF. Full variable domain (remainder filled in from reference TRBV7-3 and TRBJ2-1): GAGVSQTPSNKVTEKGKYVELRCDPISGHTALYWYRQSLGQGPEFLIYFQGTGAADDSGLPNDRFFAVRPEGSVSTLKIQRTERGDSAVYLCASSQTGGSSNEQFFGPGTRLTVL.